This T cell receptor beta chain originates from a study of OX40 agonist ivuxolimab in advanced cancers. Study background: Patients were over 65% male with ages roughly 20 to 90, mean 60. General study results and limits: Among some nonresponders, normalized T-cell clonal expansion was also low. Relative to CD4+ cells, CD8+ T cells on average had more expanded clones.

Only in-frame clones appear in the TCRdb table, and some are missing; sequencing was by immunoSEQ multiplex PCR. The table shows 40,000 to 50,000 clones, with about nine tenths occurring only once. This CDR3 is 13 amino acids long. V shed 8 bases and J 2 bases; nucleotides not matched to a gene: 3. The germline V gene has CDR1 LNHDA and CDR2 SQIVND (reference sequence). Of note for this clone: What it recognizes is unknown.

The starting material was CD4+ or CD8+ T cells sorted from blood, obtained in a trial of the OX40 agonist ivuxolimab. This chain connects TRBV19 to TRBJ2-1, with 7 bases identical to TRBD2. This clonotype originated in an adult with an advanced solid tumor such as melanoma, head and neck, liver or kidney cancer. The CDR3 nucleotides read TGTGCCAGTTCCGGACTAGCCTACAATGAGCAGTTCTTC. It yields the protein CASSGLAYNEQFF.